This is a list of T cell receptor beta chains from one sample in a study of beta chain features in type 1 diabetes. Assay: immunoSEQ multiplex PCR; the TCRdb copy retains only in-frame clones and omits some. The table records under 300,000 clones, approximately 15% of them present only once. Sequenced sample: naive CD4+ T cells from blood. Every receptor here comes from a man between 25 and 39 years old with type 1 diabetes. The CDR3 runs from the conserved cysteine through the conserved F or W.

v_call: TRBV6-1; j_call: TRBJ1-2; cdr3_aa: CASTSGYGYTF
v_call: TRBV7-9; j_call: TRBJ1-5; cdr3_aa: CASSLVGNQPQHF
v_call: TRBV5-1; j_call: TRBJ1-6; cdr3_aa: CASSLIPNNSPLHF
v_call: TRBV7-9; j_call: TRBJ1-1; cdr3_aa: CASSLVRENTEAFF
v_call: TRBV7-9; j_call: TRBJ2-3; cdr3_aa: CASSFGASTDTQYF
v_call: TRBV15; j_call: TRBJ1-1; cdr3_aa: CATSRDSGPTEAFF
v_call: TRBV4-1; j_call: TRBJ1-4; cdr3_aa: CASSLPGKLFF
v_call: TRBV6-5; j_call: TRBJ1-1; cdr3_aa: CASSLNLPGQGAAFF
v_call: TRBV30; j_call: TRBJ2-5; cdr3_aa: CAWSARAQETQYF
v_call: TRBV9; j_call: TRBJ2-3; cdr3_aa: CASSPAGSTDTQYF
v_call: TRBV15; j_call: TRBJ2-7; cdr3_aa: CATSRDRDRVFEQYF
v_call: TRBV5-1; j_call: TRBJ2-1; cdr3_aa: CASSVSGQSSYNEQFF
v_call: TRBV5-1; j_call: TRBJ1-1; cdr3_aa: CASSSGTPYTEAFF
v_call: TRBV30; j_call: TRBJ2-1; cdr3_aa: CAWSGLAAYNEQFF
v_call: TRBV30; j_call: TRBJ1-5; cdr3_aa: CAWSIGQLNQPQHF
v_call: TRBV2; j_call: TRBJ2-2; cdr3_aa: CASSRDWSTGELFF
v_call: TRBV10-3; j_call: TRBJ1-2; cdr3_aa: CAIRPGQTNYGYTF
v_call: TRBV5-4; j_call: TRBJ2-3; cdr3_aa: CASSFNSGHSGDTQYF
v_call: TRBV10-3; j_call: TRBJ2-7; cdr3_aa: CAISVGTGDYEQYF
v_call: TRBV25-1; j_call: TRBJ2-3; cdr3_aa: CASSYEGAGDTQYF
v_call: TRBV9; j_call: TRBJ2-2; cdr3_aa: CASSGQGEAGELFF
v_call: TRBV29-1; j_call: TRBJ1-2; cdr3_aa: CSVASGGRLGYTF
v_call: TRBV6-1; j_call: TRBJ2-1; cdr3_aa: CASSALAPSSYNEQFF
v_call: TRBV7-2; j_call: TRBJ2-5; cdr3_aa: CASSFRARETQYF
v_call: TRBV6-1; j_call: TRBJ2-1; cdr3_aa: CASSGHSGRPWDEQFF
v_call: TRBV4-1; j_call: TRBJ2-5; cdr3_aa: CASSQGDRGHQETQYF
v_call: TRBV5-1; j_call: TRBJ1-1; cdr3_aa: CASSYDRADAEAFF